This TCR beta chain originates from a study of T cells after yellow fever vaccination. Across the whole study: For low cell numbers, libraries were made with SMART-Seq v4 Ultra Low Input. Regarding the study as a whole: CD4 and CD8 compartments shared a small share of clonotypes, likely from convergent recombination. The study re-detected most primary-vaccination clones after the booster (approximately 96% CD4, 80% to 90% CD8).

The CDR3 consists of 11 residues. V was pared by 6 bases and J by 8 bases, with 7 bases between. This clonotype is medium-sized. Its matching antigen is unknown. One entry per CDR3 protein results from TCRdb running MiXCR on the 5' RACE reads. The data show 150,000 to 200,000 distinct CDR3 sequences, about 11% seen once. This sample comprised CD8+ T cells sorted from PBMCs, obtained 15 days after the yellow fever booster vaccination. The genes are TRBV12-3 or TRBV12-4 and TRBJ1-4; D not resolved. This TCR derives from a man in his late teens or twenties who received the YFV17D yellow fever vaccine. CDR3 region: CASSFGEKLFF. Here the CDR3 DNA reads TGTGCCAGCAGCTTTGGGGAAAAACTGTTTTTT.